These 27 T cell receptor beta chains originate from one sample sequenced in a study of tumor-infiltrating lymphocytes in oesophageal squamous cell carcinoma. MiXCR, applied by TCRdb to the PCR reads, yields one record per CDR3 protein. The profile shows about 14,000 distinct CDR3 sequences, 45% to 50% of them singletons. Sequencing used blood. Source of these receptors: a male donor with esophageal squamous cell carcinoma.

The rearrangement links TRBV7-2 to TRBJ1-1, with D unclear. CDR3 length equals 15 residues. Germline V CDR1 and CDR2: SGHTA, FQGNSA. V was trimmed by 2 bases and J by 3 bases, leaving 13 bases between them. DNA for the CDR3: TGTGCCAGCAGCTTACAAGGTGTGACGGACACTGAAGCTTTCTTT. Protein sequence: CASSLQGVTDTEAFF. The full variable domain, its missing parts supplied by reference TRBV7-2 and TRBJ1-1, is GAGVSQSPSNKVTEKGKDVELRCDPISGHTALYWYRQSLGQGLEFLIYFQGNSAPDKSGLPSDRFSAERTGGSVSTLTIQRTQQEDSAVYLCASSLQGVTDTEAFFGQGTRLTVV.

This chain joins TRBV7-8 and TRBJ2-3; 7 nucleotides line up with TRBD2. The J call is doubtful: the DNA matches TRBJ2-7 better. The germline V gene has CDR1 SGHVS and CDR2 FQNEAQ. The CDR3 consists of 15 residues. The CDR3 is CASSSRDYPPREQYF. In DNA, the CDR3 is TGTGCCAGCAGCTCCCGGGACTACCCTCCGAGGGAGCAGTACTTC.

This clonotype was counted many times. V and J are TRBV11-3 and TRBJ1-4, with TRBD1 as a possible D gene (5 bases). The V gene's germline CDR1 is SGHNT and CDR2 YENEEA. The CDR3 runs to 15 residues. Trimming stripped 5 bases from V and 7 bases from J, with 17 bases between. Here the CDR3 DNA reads TGTGCCAGCAGCCTCTCGGATGGGGCCGGTGAAAAACTGTTTTTT. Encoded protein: CASSLSDGAGEKLFF.

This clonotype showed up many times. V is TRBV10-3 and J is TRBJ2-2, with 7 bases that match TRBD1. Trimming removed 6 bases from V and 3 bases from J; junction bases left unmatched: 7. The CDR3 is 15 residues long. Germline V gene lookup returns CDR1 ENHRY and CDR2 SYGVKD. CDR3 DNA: TGTGCCATCAGCAAGGACAGGCTCGACACCGGGGAGCTGTTTTTT. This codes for CAISKDRLDTGELFF.

CDR3 sequence reads: CASSPGLAGDYEQYF. CDR3 sequence (DNA): TGTGCCAGCAGTCCTGGACTAGCGGGGGACTACGAGCAGTACTTC. V is TRBV28 and J is TRBJ2-5; 13 bases line up with TRBD2. Matching the DNA end better, TRBJ2-7 makes the J call doubtful. CDR1 is MDHEN and CDR2 is SYDVKM in the germline V gene. This CDR3 region has 15 residues.

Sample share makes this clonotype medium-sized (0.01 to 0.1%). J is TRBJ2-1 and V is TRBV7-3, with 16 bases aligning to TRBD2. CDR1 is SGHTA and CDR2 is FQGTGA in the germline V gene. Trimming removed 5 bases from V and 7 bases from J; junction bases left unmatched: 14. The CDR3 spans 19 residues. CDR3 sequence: CASSTSGGTSGGALNEQFF. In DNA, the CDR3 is TGTGCCAGCAGCACCTCCGGCGGGACTAGCGGGGGGGCTTTGAATGAGCAGTTCTTC. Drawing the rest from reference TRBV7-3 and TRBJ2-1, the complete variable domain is GAGVSQTPSNKVTEKGKYVELRCDPISGHTALYWYRQSLGQGPEFLIYFQGTGAADDSGLPNDRFFAVRPEGSVSTLKIQRTERGDSAVYLCASSTSGGTSGGALNEQFFGPGTRLTVL.

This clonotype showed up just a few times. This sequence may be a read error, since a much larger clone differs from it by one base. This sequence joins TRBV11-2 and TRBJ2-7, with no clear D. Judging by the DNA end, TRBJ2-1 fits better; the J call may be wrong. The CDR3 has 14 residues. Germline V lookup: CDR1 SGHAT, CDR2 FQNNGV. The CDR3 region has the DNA TGTGCCAGCAGCTTAAGTGCTTACTCCTACGAGCAGTTCTTC. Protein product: CASSLSAYSYEQFF.

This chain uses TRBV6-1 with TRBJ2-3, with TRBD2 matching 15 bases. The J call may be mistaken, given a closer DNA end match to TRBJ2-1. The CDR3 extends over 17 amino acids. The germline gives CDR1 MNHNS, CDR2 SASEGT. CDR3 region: CASSEAVGLAGGDEQFF. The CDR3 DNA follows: TGTGCCAGCAGTGAAGCGGTTGGACTAGCGGGAGGGGATGAGCAGTTCTTC.

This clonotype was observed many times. Written as DNA, the CDR3 is TGTGCCAGCAGTGAATTAGGGTTTCAGCCCCAGCATTTT. Translated, it gives CASSELGFQPQHF. The rearrangement uses TRBV6-1 and TRBJ1-5; no reliable D call. CDR1 is MNHNS and CDR2 is SASEGT in the germline V gene. The CDR3 is made up of 13 amino acids. The V end lost 2 bases, the J end lost 6 bases, and 8 bases lay between the germline ends.

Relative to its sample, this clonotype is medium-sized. The DNA of the CDR3 is TGTGCCAGCAGCTTATCTGGGAGGGCCCCCTCTGGGGCCAACGTCCTGACTTTC. Translated: CASSLSGRAPSGANVLTF. This chain uses TRBV7-3 with TRBJ2-6; the match to TRBD2 covers 7 bases. With V trimmed by 2 bases and J by 0 bases, 7 bases remained unmatched. The CDR3 sequence is 18 residues long. The germline CDR1 and CDR2 sequences are SGHTA and FQGTGA.

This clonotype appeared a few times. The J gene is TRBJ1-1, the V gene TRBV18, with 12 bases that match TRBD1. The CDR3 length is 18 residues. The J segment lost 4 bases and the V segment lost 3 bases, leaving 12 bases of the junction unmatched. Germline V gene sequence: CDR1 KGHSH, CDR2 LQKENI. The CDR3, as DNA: TGTGCCAGCTCACCCCACGTCCCGGGACAGGGGGCGGGCACTGAAGCTTTCTTT. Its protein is CASSPHVPGQGAGTEAFF.

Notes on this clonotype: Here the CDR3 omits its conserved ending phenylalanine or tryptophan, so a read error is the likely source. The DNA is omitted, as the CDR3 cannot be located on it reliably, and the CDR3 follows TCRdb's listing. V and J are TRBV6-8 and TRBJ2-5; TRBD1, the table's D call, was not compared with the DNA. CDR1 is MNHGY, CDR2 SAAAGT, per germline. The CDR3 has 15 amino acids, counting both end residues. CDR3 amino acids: CASRNTGNSPLHFGN.

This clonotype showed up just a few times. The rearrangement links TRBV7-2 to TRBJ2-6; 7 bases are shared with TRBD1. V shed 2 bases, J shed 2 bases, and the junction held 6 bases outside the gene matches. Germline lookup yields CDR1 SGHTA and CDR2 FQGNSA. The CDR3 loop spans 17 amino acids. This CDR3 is CASSLNQGGAGANVLTF. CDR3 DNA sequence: TGTGCCAGCAGCTTAAATCAAGGGGGCGCTGGGGCCAACGTCCTGACTTTC.

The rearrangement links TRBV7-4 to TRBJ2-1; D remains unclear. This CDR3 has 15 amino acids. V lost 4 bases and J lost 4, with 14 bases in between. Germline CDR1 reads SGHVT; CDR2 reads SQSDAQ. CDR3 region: CASSYLQTKYNEQFF. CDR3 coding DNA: TGTGCCAGCAGCTACTTACAGACGAAGTACAATGAGCAGTTCTTC.

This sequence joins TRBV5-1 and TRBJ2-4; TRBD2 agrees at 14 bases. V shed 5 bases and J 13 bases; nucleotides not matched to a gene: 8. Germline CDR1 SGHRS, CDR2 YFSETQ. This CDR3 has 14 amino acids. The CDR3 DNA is TGCGCCAGCAGTTCGACTAGCGGGAGGGCCGGGCAGTACTTC. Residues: CASSSTSGRAGQYF.

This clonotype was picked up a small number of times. The chain's CDR3 is CASSLSPTSGYNEQFF. The CDR3 DNA sequence: TGTGCCAGCAGCTTATCGCCGACTAGCGGATACAATGAGCAGTTCTTC. J is TRBJ2-1 and V is TRBV7-3; 9 bases map to TRBD2. J lost 4 bases, V lost 2 bases, and 6 bases had no gene match. Germline CDR1 is SGHTA and CDR2 is FQGTGA. The CDR3 runs to 16 residues.

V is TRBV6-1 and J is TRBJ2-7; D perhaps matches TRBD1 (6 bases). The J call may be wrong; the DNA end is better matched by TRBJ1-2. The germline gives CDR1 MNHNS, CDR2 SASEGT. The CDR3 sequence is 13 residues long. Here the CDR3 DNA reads TGTGCCAGCAGTTACGATGGACAGTATGGCTACACCTTC. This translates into CASSYDGQYGYTF.

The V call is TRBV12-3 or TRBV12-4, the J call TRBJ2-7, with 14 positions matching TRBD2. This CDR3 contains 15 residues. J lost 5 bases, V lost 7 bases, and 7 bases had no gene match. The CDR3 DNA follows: TGTGCCAGCAAGCGGACTAGCGGGGGGATAAACGAGCAGTACTTC. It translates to CASKRTSGGINEQYF.

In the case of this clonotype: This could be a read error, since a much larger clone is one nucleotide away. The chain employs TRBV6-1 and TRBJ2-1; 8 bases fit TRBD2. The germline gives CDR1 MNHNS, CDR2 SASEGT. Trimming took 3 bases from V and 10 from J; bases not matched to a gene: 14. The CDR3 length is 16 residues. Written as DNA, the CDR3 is TGTGCCAGCAGTGATGCCAGCGGGGGCCGTCCATACGAGCAGTTCTTC. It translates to CASSDASGGRPYEQFF.

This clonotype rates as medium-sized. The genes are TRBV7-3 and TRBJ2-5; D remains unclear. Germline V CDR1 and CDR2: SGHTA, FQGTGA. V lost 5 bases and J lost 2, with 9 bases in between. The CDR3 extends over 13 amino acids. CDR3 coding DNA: TGTGCCAGCAGCCTTGGTGCGCAAGAGACCCAGTACTTC. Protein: CASSLGAQETQYF. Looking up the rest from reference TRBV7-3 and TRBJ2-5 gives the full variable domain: GAGVSQTPSNKVTEKGKYVELRCDPISGHTALYWYRQSLGQGPEFLIYFQGTGAADDSGLPNDRFFAVRPEGSVSTLKIQRTERGDSAVYLCASSLGAQETQYFGPGTRLLVL.

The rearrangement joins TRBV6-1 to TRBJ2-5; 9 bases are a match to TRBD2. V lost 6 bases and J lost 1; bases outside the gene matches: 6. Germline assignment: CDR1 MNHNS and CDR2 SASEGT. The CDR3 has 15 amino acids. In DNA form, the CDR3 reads TGTGCCAGCAGCTTAGCGGGAGTTCCCCAAGAGACCCAGTACTTC. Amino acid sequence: CASSLAGVPQETQYF.

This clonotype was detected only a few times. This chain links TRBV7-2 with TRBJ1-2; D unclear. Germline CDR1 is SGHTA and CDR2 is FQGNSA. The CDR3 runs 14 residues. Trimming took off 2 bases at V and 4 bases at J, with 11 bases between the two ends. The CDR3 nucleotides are TGTGCCAGCAGCTTAAACCCATCAGTCTATGGCTACACCTTC. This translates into CASSLNPSVYGYTF.

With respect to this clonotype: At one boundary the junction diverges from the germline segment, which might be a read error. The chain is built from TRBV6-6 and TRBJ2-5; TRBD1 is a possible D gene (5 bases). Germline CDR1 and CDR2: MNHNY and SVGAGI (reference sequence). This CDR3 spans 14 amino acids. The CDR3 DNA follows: TGTGCCAGCAGTCGGACAAGCCCCTACAATGAGCCGTTCTTC. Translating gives CASSRTSPYNEPFF.

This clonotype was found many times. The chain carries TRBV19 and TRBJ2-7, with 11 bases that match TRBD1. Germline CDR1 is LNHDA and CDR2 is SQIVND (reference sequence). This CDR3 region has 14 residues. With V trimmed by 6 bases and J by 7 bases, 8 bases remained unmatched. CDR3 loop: CASSLGQGVREQYF. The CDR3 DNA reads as TGTGCCAGTAGCCTGGGACAGGGGGTACGGGAGCAGTACTTC.

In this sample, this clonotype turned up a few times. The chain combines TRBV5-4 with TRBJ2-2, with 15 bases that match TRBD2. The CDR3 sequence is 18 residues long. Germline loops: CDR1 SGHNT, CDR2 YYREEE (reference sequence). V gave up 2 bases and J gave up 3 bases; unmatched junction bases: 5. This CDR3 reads CASSLGLAGGIDTGELFF. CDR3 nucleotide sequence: TGTGCCAGCAGCTTAGGACTAGCGGGAGGGATAGACACCGGGGAGCTGTTTTTT. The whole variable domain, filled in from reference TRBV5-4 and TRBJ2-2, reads ETGVTQSPTHLIKTRGQQVTLRCSSQSGHNTVSWYQQALGQGPQFIFQYYREEENGRGNFPPRFSGLQFPNYSSELNVNALELDDSALYLCASSLGLAGGIDTGELFFGEGSRLTVL.

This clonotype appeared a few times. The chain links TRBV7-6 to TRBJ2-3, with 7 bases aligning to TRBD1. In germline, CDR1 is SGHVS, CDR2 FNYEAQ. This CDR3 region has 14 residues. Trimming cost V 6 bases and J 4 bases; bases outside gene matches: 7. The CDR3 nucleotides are TGTGCCAGCAGTTGGGACAGTTATGCAGATACGCAGTATTTT. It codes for CASSWDSYADTQYF.

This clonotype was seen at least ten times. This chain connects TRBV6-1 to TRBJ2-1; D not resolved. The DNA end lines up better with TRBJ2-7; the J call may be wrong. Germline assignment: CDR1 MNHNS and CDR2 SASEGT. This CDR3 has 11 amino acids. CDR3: CASRRKGEQYF. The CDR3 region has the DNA TGTGCCAGCAGGCGCAAGGGCGAGCAGTACTTC.